This T cell receptor beta chain was obtained from a study of blood T cells in healthy people across ages. A sample-barcoded 5' primer and a J-beta primer mix were used in a second PCR of roughly 6 to 11 cycles. Via MiXCR, TCRdb re-called the 5' RACE reads, giving one row per CDR3 protein. This sample has 850,000 or so distinct CDR3 sequences, with 25% to 30% found just once. Trimming shortened V by 6 bases and J by 3 bases, and 15 bases separated the two germline ends. The CDR3 loop spans 15 amino acids. Germline loops: CDR1 ENHRY, CDR2 SYGVKD. The sequenced sample consisted of blood. J is TRBJ2-1 and V is TRBV10-3; tentative D call: TRBD2 (7 bases). This clonotype originated in a woman of 80 years or more in good health. Here the CDR3 reads CAISLTGGDYNEQFF. The CDR3 DNA is TGTGCCATCAGCCTGACGGGGGGCGACTACAATGAGCAGTTCTTC.